This T cell receptor (beta chain) comes out of a study of T cell responses to AZD1222 COVID-19 vaccine. Study results and limitations: Most donors were white British, females outnumbered males, and clonal diversity was possibly underestimated.

CDR1 GTSNPN and CDR2 SVGIG come from the germline V gene (reference sequence). Trimming left V 0 bases short and J 0 bases short, with 12 bases between. The CDR3 extends over 16 amino acids. Here immunoSEQ multiplex PCR was the method, and the copy in TCRdb shows in-frame clones only, minus some. Here the sample spans 80,000 or so clones, over 60% being singletons. About this clone: What it binds is unknown.

This receptor was identified in an adult who received the MenACWY meningococcal vaccine as a control. Source: peripheral blood, taken 28 days after the second dose of the MenACWY control vaccine. This chain uses TRBV30 with TRBJ1-3, with unresolved D. The CDR3 DNA follows: TGTGCCTGGAGTGTTAAGCAGTTCTTCTCTGGAAACACCATATATTTT. Translated: CAWSVKQFFSGNTIYF. The whole variable domain, remainder taken from reference TRBV30 and TRBJ1-3, is SQTIHQWPATLVQPVGSPLSLECTVEGTSNPNLYWYRQAAGRGLQLLFYSVGIGQISSEVPQNLSASRPQDRQFILSSKKLLLSDSGFYLCAWSVKQFFSGNTIYFGEGSWLTVV.